These T cell receptor beta chains were read from a single sample in a study of OX40 agonist ivuxolimab in advanced cancers. Assay used: immunoSEQ multiplex PCR; TCRdb lists only in-frame clones, some missing. The sample has 55,000 to 65,000 clones, 85% to 95% seen once. The sample was CD4+ or CD8+ T cells sorted from blood, taken in a trial of the OX40 agonist ivuxolimab. These receptor sequences come from an adult with an advanced solid tumor such as melanoma, head and neck, liver or kidney cancer. CDR3s include the opening cysteine and the closing phenylalanine or tryptophan. The order of the fields is V gene, clone size, J gene, D gene, CDR3 protein, CDR3 DNA. A D gene is named only where the DNA matches it firmly. Expanded clones are given a class, and other clones once, few, many or no size at all.

TRBV6-1	.	TRBJ1-1	TRBD1	CASSEGTGGTEAFF	TGTGCCAGCAGTGAAGGGACAGGGGGCACTGAAGCTTTCTTT
TRBV7-9	.	TRBJ1-1	TRBD1	CASQDREGTEAFF	TGTGCCAGCCAGGACAGGGAGGGCACTGAAGCTTTCTTT
TRBV11-3	.	TRBJ2-1	TRBD2	CASSSRLAGATGYNEQFF	TGTGCCAGCAGCTCTCGCCTAGCGGGTGCCACGGGCTACAATGAGCAGTTCTTC
TRBV4-1	.	TRBJ2-4	TRBD2	CASSQGVSGTEYIAGNIQYF	TGCGCCAGCAGCCAAGGAGTTAGCGGGACGGAATATATAGCCGGGAACATTCAGTACTTC
TRBV27	.	TRBJ2-6	TRBD1	CASGRDRGRSGANVLTF	TGTGCCAGCGGACGGGACAGGGGGCGGTCAGGGGCCAACGTCCTGACTTTC
TRBV19	.	TRBJ2-1	TRBD2	CASKTSGPPNEQFF	TGTGCCAGTAAGACTAGCGGGCCTCCCAATGAGCAGTTCTTC
TRBV19	once	TRBJ2-3	TRBD2	CASSKTSGIQDTQYF	TGTGCCAGTAGTAAGACTAGCGGTATACAAGATACGCAGTATTTT
TRBV10-1	.	TRBJ2-5	TRBD2	CASSDPGLAGEETQYF	TGCGCCAGCAGTGACCCGGGACTAGCGGGAGAAGAGACCCAGTACTTC
TRBV4-3	.	TRBJ2-7	TRBD2	CASSRGTSATSPAEQYF	TGCGCCAGCAGCCGTGGGACTAGCGCTACCTCACCCGCCGAGCAGTACTTC
TRBV10-2	.	TRBJ2-5	.	CASSELETQYF	TGCGCCAGCAGTGAGTTAGAGACCCAGTACTTC
TRBV11-3	.	TRBJ2-3	.	CASTPPGAPDTQYF	TGTGCCAGCACCCCTCCCGGGGCGCCGGATACGCAGTATTTT
TRBV11-2	.	TRBJ2-7	.	CASSYTTAGGGYEQYF	TGTGCCAGCAGCTATACCACGGCAGGGGGAGGCTACGAGCAGTACTTC
TRBV7-8	once	TRBJ2-5	TRBD2	CASSSITGLAGPRTQYF	TGTGCCAGCAGCTCCATCACGGGACTAGCGGGGCCGAGGACCCAGTACTTC
TRBV6-1	.	TRBJ2-1	TRBD1	CASSVTTGEFF	TGTGCCAGCAGCGTAACGACAGGGGAGTTCTTC
TRBV19	.	TRBJ2-1	TRBD2	CASKAVAGGFYNEQFF	TGTGCCAGTAAAGCGGTAGCGGGAGGGTTTTACAATGAGCAGTTCTTC
TRBV30	.	TRBJ2-2	TRBD1	CAWRRTGANTGELFF	TGTGCCTGGAGAAGGACAGGGGCGAACACCGGGGAGCTGTTTTTT
TRBV29-1	.	TRBJ2-5	.	CSVGDLTETQYF	TGCAGCGTTGGGGACTTGACAGAGACCCAGTACTTC
TRBV5-1	.	TRBJ2-3	TRBD2	CASSAPTSGSDTQYF	TGCGCCAGCAGCGCCCCGACTAGCGGGAGTGATACGCAGTATTTT
TRBV2	.	TRBJ2-3	TRBD2	CASSEGIAGLDTQYF	TGTGCCAGCAGTGAGGGGATAGCGGGATTAGATACGCAGTATTTT
TRBV28	.	TRBJ1-1	.	CASIGGGRTEAFF	TGTGCCAGCATTGGGGGCGGGAGAACTGAAGCTTTCTTT
TRBV5-1	few	TRBJ2-3	.	CASSWAGTDTQYF	TGCGCCAGCAGCTGGGCAGGGACAGATACGCAGTATTTT
TRBV30	.	TRBJ2-2	TRBD1	CAWRLQGGSTGELFF	TGTGCCTGGAGACTACAGGGGGGTTCCACCGGGGAGCTGTTTTTT
TRBV28	.	TRBJ2-1	TRBD1	CASSFLGQGAYNEQFF	TGTGCCAGCAGTTTCTTGGGACAGGGGGCCTACAATGAGCAGTTCTTC
TRBV2	.	TRBJ2-5	.	CASSFMGPQETQYF	TGTGCCAGCAGCTTTATGGGGCCCCAAGAGACCCAGTACTTC
TRBV9	once	TRBJ1-1	.	CASSPRVGLGANTEAFF	TGTGCCAGCAGCCCCCGCGTAGGCCTCGGCGCGAACACTGAAGCTTTCTTT
TRBV5-1	once	TRBJ1-2	.	CASSSDHYGYTF	TGCGCCAGCAGCTCTGACCACTATGGCTACACCTTC
TRBV18	.	TRBJ1-2	.	CASSPQGEGYTF	TGTGCCAGCTCACCACAGGGAGAGGGCTACACCTTC
TRBV7-8	.	TRBJ2-3	TRBD2	CASSSASGSRGDTQYF	TGTGCCAGCAGCTCCGCTAGCGGAAGTCGGGGAGATACGCAGTATTTT
TRBV5-1	.	TRBJ2-1	TRBD2	CASGPSIAGASEQFF	TGCGCCAGCGGCCCCTCGATAGCGGGAGCCAGTGAGCAGTTCTTC
TRBV5-4	.	TRBJ2-7	.	CASSLESGSSEQYF	TGTGCCAGCAGCTTGGAATCTGGGAGTTCCGAGCAGTACTTC
TRBV9	.	TRBJ2-1	.	CASSVAGDFPPNEQFF	TGTGCCAGCAGCGTAGCGGGGGACTTCCCTCCCAATGAGCAGTTCTTC